One and the same sample provided the 22 T cell receptor beta chains below, sequenced in a study of cytomegalovirus exposure and HLA in healthy donors. Use of 60 Vbeta and 13 Jbeta primers characterized the PCR. Libraries were prepared by immunoSEQ multiplex PCR; TCRdb keeps only in-frame clonotypes and omits some of them. The data contain tens of thousands of clones, under 90% of them singletons. The sample taken for sequencing was PBMCs. These receptors were taken from a man aged 50-60 years in good health and CMV-seronegative.

J is TRBJ1-6 and V is TRBV27; a weak D match, TRBD1 (5 bases). Germline V gives CDR1 MNHEY, CDR2 SMNVEV (reference sequence). The CDR3 totals 14 residues. The V end lost 3 bases, the J end lost 10 bases, and 13 bases lay between the germline ends. The CDR3 region has the DNA TGTGCCAGCAGTTTGAATAGGGGTGGATCACCCCTCCACTTT. This translates into CASSLNRGGSPLHF.

The rearrangement joins TRBV4-2 to TRBJ2-7; TRBD2 aligns across 7 bases. CDR1 LGHNA and CDR2 YNFKEQ come from the germline V gene. The J segment lost 1 base and the V segment lost 0 bases, leaving 9 bases of the junction unmatched. The CDR3 is 17 residues long. CDR3 in amino acids: CASSQDQGGASSYEQYF. The CDR3 region has the DNA TGTGCCAGCAGCCAAGATCAGGGAGGGGCGTCTTCCTACGAGCAGTACTTC.

The V call is TRBV10-3, the J call TRBJ2-1, with a possible D match to TRBD1 (6 bases). This CDR3 is built from 15 residues. The V end lost 2 bases, the J end lost 6 bases, and 14 bases lay between the germline ends. Germline loops: CDR1 ENHRY, CDR2 SYGVKD. The CDR3 region is CAISEPGVASNEQFF. In DNA, the CDR3 is TGTGCCATCAGTGAGCCAGGGGTGGCCTCCAATGAGCAGTTCTTC.

The chain carries TRBV4-2 and TRBJ1-2, with TRBD1 matching 8 bases. V lost 1 base and J lost 4; bases outside the gene matches: 2. The CDR3 has 14 residues. Per the germline V gene, CDR1 is LGHNA and CDR2 is YNFKEQ. Here the CDR3 DNA reads TGTGCCAGCAGCCAAGGAGACAGGGGCTATGGCTACACCTTC. It translates to CASSQGDRGYGYTF.

This chain joins TRBV2 and TRBJ2-5; no firm D call. V was clipped by 8 bases and J by 0 bases, with 10 bases between them. The CDR3 runs 13 residues. Germline lookup yields CDR1 SNHLY and CDR2 FYNNEI. DNA of the CDR3: TGTGCCAGCGGAAAAAGCGACCAAGAGACCCAGTACTTC. This codes for CASGKSDQETQYF.

This chain connects TRBV28 to TRBJ1-1; D is unresolved. From germline, CDR1 is MDHEN and CDR2 SYDVKM. The CDR3 runs to 13 residues. V lost 3 bases and J lost 5, with 10 bases in between. Here the CDR3 DNA reads TGTGCCAGCAGTTTTCCGGAGGGTACTGAAGCTTTCTTT. It encodes CASSFPEGTEAFF.

This sequence joins TRBV2 and TRBJ2-1; 7 bases match TRBD1. Trimming cost V 11 bases and J 13 bases; bases outside gene matches: 17. Germline values: CDR1 SNHLY, CDR2 FYNNEI. The CDR3 extends over 13 amino acids. The CDR3 protein is CAGSLGQLIGQFF. Here the CDR3 DNA reads TGTGCCGGGAGCTTGGGACAGCTCATCGGACAGTTCTTC.

The V call is TRBV7-6, the J call TRBJ2-5; D perhaps matches TRBD2 (6 bases). CDR3 length equals 14 residues. Germline-derived CDR1 and CDR2 are SGHVS and FNYEAQ. Deletions cut 1 base from V and 6 bases from J, with 12 bases between. The CDR3 DNA reads as TGTGCCAGCAGCTTAGGGGGGAGCGGGCAGACCCAGTACTTC. Its protein is CASSLGGSGQTQYF.

The V gene is TRBV5-4, the J gene TRBJ2-1; the D gene is possibly TRBD2 (5 bases). The CDR3 length is 13 residues. V was trimmed by 4 bases and J by 5 bases, leaving 10 bases between them. Per the germline V gene, CDR1 is SGHNT and CDR2 is YYREEE (reference sequence). Here the CDR3 DNA reads TGTGCCAGCAGCCTGGTCGGGGACAATGAGCAGTTCTTC. It translates to CASSLVGDNEQFF.

This clone was seen more than once but under ten times. CDR3 sequence: CASSLLAGSTDTQYF. The CDR3 DNA reads as TGCGCCAGCAGCTTGCTAGCGGGGAGCACAGATACGCAGTATTTT. V is TRBV5-1 and J is TRBJ2-3; 9 positions match TRBD2. Per the germline V gene, CDR1 is SGHRS and CDR2 is YFSETQ. The V segment lost 1 base and the J segment 0 bases; nucleotides outside the gene matches: 0. The CDR3 has 15 residues.

This clone was found once. The chain recombines TRBV11-1 with TRBJ2-7, with D tentatively TRBD2 (5 bases). The CDR3 covers 14 residues. CDR1 and CDR2 (germline): SGHAT, FQDESV (reference sequence). Between the trimmed V and J ends, which lost 3 bases and 4 bases, there was a span of 13 bases. As DNA, the CDR3 is TGTGCCAGCAGCTTTCTAGCTCCAGGTTACGAGCAGTACTTC. Translated: CASSFLAPGYEQYF.

The chain couples TRBV5-4 to TRBJ2-7, with 15 bases that match TRBD2. J gave up 4 bases and V 4 bases, and 6 bases lay outside the gene matches. The CDR3 has 16 amino acids. Germline assignment: CDR1 SGHNT and CDR2 YYREEE (reference sequence). The CDR3 protein is CASSAGTSGRIYEQYF. In nucleotides, the CDR3 is TGTGCCAGCAGCGCAGGGACTAGCGGGAGGATATACGAGCAGTACTTC.

The chain carries TRBV27 and TRBJ2-7; D possibly corresponds to TRBD2 (5 bases). The CDR3 totals 16 residues. Germline V gene lookup returns CDR1 MNHEY and CDR2 SMNVEV (reference sequence). Trimming removed 2 bases from V and 4 bases from J, with 18 bases in between. The CDR3 spells CASSLSPSGSLYEQYF. CDR3 sequence (DNA): TGTGCCAGCAGTTTAAGCCCCAGCGGATCCCTTTACGAGCAGTACTTC.

A remark on this clone: The same CDR3 is also encoded by other DNA sequences in this sample. V is TRBV5-1 and J is TRBJ2-3; 14 bases fit TRBD2. Germline V gene lookup returns CDR1 SGHRS and CDR2 YFSETQ. CDR3 length: 19 amino acids. J lost 3 bases, V lost 2 bases, and 11 bases had no gene match. CDR3 amino acids: CASSLSGTSGSLRTDTQYF. The CDR3 DNA reads TGCGCCAGCAGCTTATCCGGGACTAGCGGGAGTTTGAGGACAGATACGCAGTATTTT.

The rearrangement joins TRBV28 to TRBJ2-5, with TRBD1 identical over 8 bases. With the DNA end fitting TRBJ2-7 better, the J assignment may be wrong. The CDR3 covers 14 residues. Per the germline V gene, CDR1 is MDHEN and CDR2 is SYDVKM. The CDR3 loop reads CASSSGGLSYEQYF. CDR3 coding DNA: TGTGCCAGCAGTTCAGGGGGCCTCTCCTACGAGCAGTACTTC.

This clone has only one observation. The J gene is TRBJ1-4, the V gene TRBV5-1, with 9 nucleotides matching TRBD1. CDR1 and CDR2 (germline): SGHRS, YFSETQ. The CDR3 loop spans 17 amino acids. The junction had 12 bases not matched to a gene; V was cut back by 1 base and J by 8 bases. CDR3 sequence: CASSLKGQGGGTEKLFF. The CDR3 bases are TGCGCCAGCAGCTTGAAGGGACAGGGTGGGGGCACGGAAAAACTGTTTTTT.

The V gene is TRBV5-1, the J gene TRBJ2-3, with D possibly being TRBD1 (6 bases). Trimming shortened V by 4 bases and J by 3 bases, and 12 bases separated the two germline ends. This CDR3 is built from 14 residues. CDR1 is SGHRS and CDR2 is YFSETQ in the germline V gene. In DNA, the CDR3 is TGCGCCAGCAGCCTCCCGACAGGTACAGATACGCAGTATTTT. Translation gives CASSLPTGTDTQYF. The full variable domain, completed using reference TRBV5-1 and TRBJ2-3, is KAGVTQTPRYLIKTRGQQVTLSCSPISGHRSVSWYQQTPGQGLQFLFEYFSETQRNKGNFPGRFSGRQFSNSRSEMNVSTLELGDSALYLCASSLPTGTDTQYFGPGTRLTVL.

The chain links TRBV28 to TRBJ2-5; D unresolved. The CDR3 has 14 amino acids. Germline CDR1 reads MDHEN; CDR2 reads SYDVKM. V gave up 5 bases and J gave up 3 bases, with 13 bases separating them. For the CDR3, the DNA is TGTGCCAGCAGTCGTGGTCGCCGGGAAGAGACCCAGTACTTC. It yields the protein CASSRGRREETQYF. Filled out from reference TRBV28 and TRBJ2-5, the complete variable domain reads DVKVTQSSRYLVKRTGEKVFLECVQDMDHENMFWYRQDPGLGLRLIYFSYDVKMKEKGDIPEGYSVSREKKERFSLILESASTNQTSMYLCASSRGRREETQYFGPGTRLLVL.

V is TRBV5-1 and J is TRBJ2-1; a weak D match, TRBD2 (6 bases). The CDR3 loop spans 12 amino acids. Germline CDR1 SGHRS, CDR2 YFSETQ. V lost 5 bases, J lost 10 bases, and 13 bases lay in between. The CDR3 loop reads CASSGTPREQFF. CDR3 DNA: TGCGCCAGCAGTGGGACTCCAAGGGAGCAGTTCTTC.

V usage is TRBV6-5 and J usage is TRBJ2-7; 8 bases fit TRBD1. Germline CDR1 reads MNHEY; CDR2 reads SVGAGI. The CDR3 is 15 amino acids. The V gene end was trimmed by 6 bases and the J gene end by 4 bases; junction bases not matched to a gene: 11. The CDR3 DNA sequence: TGTGCCAGCAGAACCGGGACAGGTTCTGTGTACGAGCAGTACTTC. It encodes CASRTGTGSVYEQYF.

This chain connects TRBV5-1 to TRBJ2-3, with 8 bases matching TRBD1. This CDR3 spans 15 amino acids. V gave up 4 bases and J gave up 3 bases; unmatched junction bases: 7. Germline V CDR1 and CDR2: SGHRS, YFSETQ. The CDR3 loop is CASSDTTGATDTQYF. In DNA form, the CDR3 reads TGCGCCAGCAGCGACACGACAGGGGCAACAGATACGCAGTATTTT.

This rearrangement joins TRBV28 to TRBJ1-5, with a possible D match to TRBD1 (5 bases). This CDR3 contains 15 residues. Germline loops: CDR1 MDHEN, CDR2 SYDVKM. The V end lost 3 bases, the J end lost 2 bases, and 11 bases lay between the germline ends. CDR3 residues: CASSFGGSRNQPQHF. The DNA of the CDR3 is TGTGCCAGCAGTTTCGGGGGATCCCGCAATCAGCCCCAGCATTTT.